The sequence of this T cell receptor beta chain was determined in a study of blood T cell repertoires in COVID-19. The wider study: Sites across the United States, Italy and Spain contributed samples from acute and convalescent COVID-19. Sources were T cells, B-cell-depleted T cells, or PBMCs; the material itself was cDNA or gDNA.

The germline CDR1 and CDR2 sequences are SGHAT and FQNNGV. The CDR3 covers 15 residues. V was pared by 1 base and J by 1 base, with 11 bases between. Profiling relied on immunoSEQ multiplex PCR, and the TCRdb table lists in-frame clones only, not all of them. The table has around 130,000 clones, roughly 86% seen once. This TCR was recovered from a woman aged 45-65 years who had recovered from COVID-19. The specimen sequenced was peripheral blood. V gene TRBV11-2 combines with J gene TRBJ2-7, with a tentative D call TRBD1 (6 bases). Written as DNA, the CDR3 is TGTGCCAGCAGCTTAGCAACAGGGATATCCTACGAGCAGTACTTC. Protein product: CASSLATGISYEQYF.